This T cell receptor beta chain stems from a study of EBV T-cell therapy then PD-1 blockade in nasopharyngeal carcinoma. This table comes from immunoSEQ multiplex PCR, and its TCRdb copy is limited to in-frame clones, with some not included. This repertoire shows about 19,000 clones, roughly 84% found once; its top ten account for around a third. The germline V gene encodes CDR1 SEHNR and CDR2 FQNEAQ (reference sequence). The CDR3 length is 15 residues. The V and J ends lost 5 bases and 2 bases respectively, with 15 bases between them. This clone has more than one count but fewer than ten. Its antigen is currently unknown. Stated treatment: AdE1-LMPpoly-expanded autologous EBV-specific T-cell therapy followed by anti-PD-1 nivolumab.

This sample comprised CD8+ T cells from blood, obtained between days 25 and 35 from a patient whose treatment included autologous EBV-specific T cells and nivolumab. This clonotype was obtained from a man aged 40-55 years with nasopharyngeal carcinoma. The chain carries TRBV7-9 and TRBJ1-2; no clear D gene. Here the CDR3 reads CASSPGEWENYGYTF. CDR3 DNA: TGTGCCAGCAGCCCGGGTGAATGGGAGAACTATGGCTACACCTTC.